This is a list of T cell receptor beta chains from one sample in a study of cytomegalovirus exposure and HLA in healthy donors. Profiled with immunoSEQ multiplex PCR; TCRdb holds only in-frame clones, not every one. Among about 120,000 clones listed, over 75% were seen once. Sequenced input: PBMCs. The origin of the receptors is a human donor in good health. The CDR3 runs from the conserved cysteine through the conserved F or W. The D gene is left open where the match is weak. Not all rows give a size; the values are once, few, many and, for expanded clones, a class.

D gene	CDR3 length	clone size	V gene	J gene	CDR3 DNA	CDR3 protein
-	14	-	TRBV9	TRBJ2-5	TGTGCCAGCAGCCCTACTTTTTCCTCGGGGACCCAGTACTTC	CASSPTFSSGTQYF
-	15	-	TRBV28	TRBJ1-5	TGTGCCAGCTGGGTCGGGGGGAGTAGCAATCAGCCCCAGCATTTT	CASWVGGSSNQPQHF
TRBD2	15	-	TRBV5-4	TRBJ2-7	TGTGCCAGCAGCTCATCTCTAGCGGGAGGCTACGAGCAGTACTTC	CASSSSLAGGYEQYF
-	13	once	TRBV5-4	TRBJ2-1	TGTGCCAGCAGCTTATCAGGGGACAATGAGCAGTTCTTC	CASSLSGDNEQFF
TRBD1	14	-	TRBV27	TRBJ1-2	TGTGCCAGCAGCCTGAGACAGGGGGACTATGGCTACACCTTC	CASSLRQGDYGYTF
-	18	-	TRBV27	TRBJ2-6	TGTGCCAGCAGCTTGACGACAGGCTCCCGCTCTGGGGCCAACGTCCTGACTTTC	CASSLTTGSRSGANVLTF
TRBD2	14	-	TRBV28	TRBJ2-2	TGTGCCAGCAGATCTAGCGGGCACACCGGGGAGCTGTTTTTT	CASRSSGHTGELFF
-	14	-	TRBV6-5	TRBJ1-5	TGTGCCAGCAGTACAGACCTTATCTCCCAGCCCCAGCATTTT	CASSTDLISQPQHF
TRBD2	18	-	TRBV10-3	TRBJ2-2	TGTGCCATCAGTGGTCCTAGCGGGAGGCGGGCGAACACCGGGGAGCTGTTTTTT	CAISGPSGRRANTGELFF
TRBD2	15	-	TRBV7-2	TRBJ2-1	TGTGCCAGCAGCTCCTTGAGAGCGGGGGACAATGAGCAGTTCTTC	CASSSLRAGDNEQFF
-	15	-	TRBV4-1	TRBJ1-2	TGCGCCAGCCGGGACCCTGACAGGCGTGCCTATGGCTACACCTTC	CASRDPDRRAYGYTF
TRBD1	14	-	TRBV5-1	TRBJ1-2	TGCGCCAGCAGCGCGGACAGGGGGTACTATGGCTACACCTTC	CASSADRGYYGYTF
TRBD1	15	-	TRBV28	TRBJ1-4	TGTGCCAGCAGAGGACAGGGGGAATCGGCTGAAAAACTGTTTTTT	CASRGQGESAEKLFF
TRBD1	14	few	TRBV11-2	TRBJ2-3	TGTGCCAGCAGCCCGCGGGACAGGGGGGATACGCAGTATTTT	CASSPRDRGDTQYF
TRBD1	13	-	TRBV9	TRBJ2-7	TGTGCCAGCAGCGGGACAGGGCCCTACGAGCAGTACTTC	CASSGTGPYEQYF
-	15	-	TRBV5-1	TRBJ2-2	TGCGCCAGCAGCTTGACAGGGTCGGGCACCGGGGAGCTGTTTTTT	CASSLTGSGTGELFF
-	14	-	TRBV30	TRBJ1-1	TGTGCCTGGACAGGGGTTGGGATGAACACTGAAGCTTTCTTT	CAWTGVGMNTEAFF
-	14	-	TRBV7-3	TRBJ1-1	TGTGCCAGCAGCTTAGGCAGGGGGAACACTGAAGCTTTCTTT	CASSLGRGNTEAFF
-	17	-	TRBV4-2	TRBJ2-2	TGTGCCAGCAGCCCCAAAAGGAGCAGGGGAAACACCGGGGAGCTGTTTTTT	CASSPKRSRGNTGELFF
-	16	few	TRBV5-1	TRBJ2-7	TGCGCCAGCAGCCCAGGTGGGGTAGCGGTCTCCTACGAGCAGTACTTC	CASSPGGVAVSYEQYF
-	13	-	TRBV30	TRBJ1-2	TGTGCCTGTTCAAGGGGAGGCAACTATGGCTACACCTTC	CACSRGGNYGYTF
TRBD1	14	once	TRBV28	TRBJ1-1	TGTGCCAGCAGTTACAGGGGGCGTGACACTGAAGCTTTCTTT	CASSYRGRDTEAFF
-	14	few	TRBV28	TRBJ1-4	TGTGCCAGCAGTTTAGGGCAGGGTCGTGAAAAACTGTTTTTT	CASSLGQGREKLFF
TRBD1	14	-	TRBV7-6	TRBJ1-1	TGTGCCAGCAGTCGAGGGACAGGGAACACTGAAGCTTTCTTT	CASSRGTGNTEAFF
TRBD2	16	-	TRBV19	TRBJ2-3	TGTGCCAGTAGTATTGCTAGGGCTAGCGGGATGAATACGCAGTATTTT	CASSIARASGMNTQYF
TRBD1	14	-	TRBV28	TRBJ1-5	TGTGCCAGCATCATGGGACAGCTAAATCAGCCCCAGCATTTT	CASIMGQLNQPQHF
-	15	-	TRBV2	TRBJ1-5	TGTGCCAGCGTTCCCGACGGAGGACCCGTACAGCCCCAGCATTTT	CASVPDGGPVQPQHF
TRBD1	14	once	TRBV19	TRBJ1-4	TGTGCCAGTAGTCCACACAGGGGTTTTGAAAAACTGTTTTTT	CASSPHRGFEKLFF
-	14	-	TRBV28	TRBJ2-7	TGTGCCAGCGATTCGGAGGGCCCGCTATACGAGCAGTACTTC	CASDSEGPLYEQYF
-	15	few	TRBV5-1	TRBJ1-3	TGCGCCAGCAGCTTGGTGGGGGGGCCAGGAAACACCATATATTTT	CASSLVGGPGNTIYF
-	13	once	TRBV27	TRBJ1-2	TGTGCCAGCCGGGGGTCCGGGAGCTATGGCTACACCTTC	CASRGSGSYGYTF
-	12	-	TRBV10-3	TRBJ2-6	TGTGCCGCGCGCTCTGGGGCCAACGTCCTGACTTTC	CAARSGANVLTF
-	12	-	TRBV2	TRBJ2-7	TGTGCCATCGACGGGTTATCCTACGAGCAGTACTTC	CAIDGLSYEQYF
-	17	once	TRBV7-2	TRBJ2-1	TGTGCCAGCCGCTGGCGGCCCCTACCGGGGTCCTACAATGAGCAGTTCTTC	CASRWRPLPGSYNEQFF
TRBD2	16	few	TRBV27	TRBJ2-3	TGTGCCAGCAGTTTATCGCCGGGAGGAGCCTTAGATACGCAGTATTTT	CASSLSPGGALDTQYF
TRBD1	15	-	TRBV2	TRBJ1-2	TGTGCCAGCTCTATCGGGGGACAGGGGGCATTGGGCTACACCTTC	CASSIGGQGALGYTF
-	14	-	TRBV19	TRBJ2-3	TGTGCCAGTAGTATTCAGGGTCGCACAGATACGCAGTATTTT	CASSIQGRTDTQYF
TRBD1	15	few	TRBV5-1	TRBJ2-7	TGCGCCAGCAGCTTGGTCGGGACAGGGGTCTACGAGCAGTACTTC	CASSLVGTGVYEQYF
-	13	-	TRBV11-3	TRBJ1-1	TGTGCCAGCAGCCCCAATCGGGGGACTGAAGCTTTCTTT	CASSPNRGTEAFF
-	14	few	TRBV19	TRBJ2-3	TGTGCCAGTAGTATGAGTCAGGGGACAGATACGCAGTATTTT	CASSMSQGTDTQYF
TRBD1	13	-	TRBV30	TRBJ2-1	TGTGCCTGGACCGGACAGGGGTACAATGAGCAGTTCTTC	CAWTGQGYNEQFF
-	16	-	TRBV6-1	TRBJ1-1	TGTGCCAGCAGTGAGGATGGGGTGCGGGGAAACACTGAAGCTTTCTTT	CASSEDGVRGNTEAFF
TRBD2	16	-	TRBV5-1	TRBJ2-7	TGCGCCAGCAGCCCGGGACTAGCGGGAGGCCGCTACGAGCAGTACTTC	CASSPGLAGGRYEQYF
TRBD2	16	-	TRBV15	TRBJ2-7	TGTGCCACCAGCAAGGGGACTAGCGGAGGATCCTACGAGCAGTACTTC	CATSKGTSGGSYEQYF
TRBD2	15	few	TRBV9	TRBJ2-5	TGTGCCAGCAGCGTTGGGGGACTAGCGGGAGAGACCCAGTACTTC	CASSVGGLAGETQYF
-	15	few	TRBV28	TRBJ2-7	TGTGCCAGCATTCTTAGCGGAGGAAGCTCCTACGAGCAGTACTTC	CASILSGGSSYEQYF
TRBD1	12	-	TRBV9	TRBJ2-7	TGTGCCAGCAGCCCGGGACAGTCCGAGCAGTACTTC	CASSPGQSEQYF
-	15	few	TRBV7-7	TRBJ2-5	TGTGCCAGCAGCTTAGAAGGCAGGGTGGGGAAGACCCAGTACTTC	CASSLEGRVGKTQYF
TRBD2	15	once	TRBV28	TRBJ2-7	TGTGCCAGCAGGGGGCTAGCGGGAGGGTCCTACGAGCAGTACTTC	CASRGLAGGSYEQYF
TRBD2	16	-	TRBV28	TRBJ2-1	TGTGCCAGCAGTTTAGGGATAGCGGGTGTCTACAATGAGCAGTTCTTC	CASSLGIAGVYNEQFF
TRBD2	19	-	TRBV9	TRBJ2-1	TGTGCCAGCAGCGTGGGGACTAGCGGGAGGGTGGGGTCGGACAATGAGCAGTTCTTC	CASSVGTSGRVGSDNEQFF